A selection of T cell receptor beta chains follows, all from one sample in a study of blood T cell repertoires in COVID-19. Produced via immunoSEQ multiplex PCR; TCRdb's table is partial and in-frame only. Counted here are roughly 200,000 clones, 85% to 90% occurring once; the ten biggest clones make up roughly 6%. Sequenced input: PBMCs or T cells enriched from blood (not recorded which). All receptors come from a man in his forties who had recovered from COVID-19. CDR3s include the opening cysteine and the closing phenylalanine or tryptophan. D genes are given only for firm matches. Size tells how often a clone was seen (once, few, many) or the class of an expanded clone, and some rows leave it out.

d_gene,j_gene,abundance,v_gene,CDR3nt,CDR3aa
.,TRBJ1-5,.,TRBV27,TGTGCCAGCAGTGACAGGAGTTATAGCAATCAGCCCCAGCATTTT,CASSDRSYSNQPQHF
.,TRBJ2-3,.,TRBV20-1,TGCAGTGCTAGTGGTCGGCCAGGGGCAACAGATACGCAGTATTTT,CSASGRPGATDTQYF
TRBD2,TRBJ2-3,.,TRBV10-3,TGTGCCATCAGTGAGTCAATGGGACTAGCGGGAGTAGATCCCACAGATACGCAGTATTTT,CAISESMGLAGVDPTDTQYF
.,TRBJ1-6,.,TRBV3-1/TRBV3-2,TGTGCCAGCAGCCAAGAGACTCTTGGCTCACCCCTCCACTTT,CASSQETLGSPLHF
TRBD1,TRBJ2-5,.,TRBV27,TGTGCCAGCAGACGACACCCCCGACAGGGGATTCAAGAGACCCAGTACTTC,CASRRHPRQGIQETQYF
TRBD1,TRBJ2-7,.,TRBV3-1/TRBV3-2,TGTGCCAGCAGCCAGTTGGACAGGAACTACGAGCAGTACTTC,CASSQLDRNYEQYF
.,TRBJ1-6,.,TRBV5-4,TGTGCCAGCAGCTTGGGGGGCGGCACAGAACCCGCGTATAATTCACCCCTCCACTTT,CASSLGGGTEPAYNSPLHF
.,TRBJ1-2,.,TRBV9,TGTGCCAGCAGCGTAGATGAGTCCGGCTATGGCTACACCTTC,CASSVDESGYGYTF
.,TRBJ1-1,.,TRBV20-1,TGCAGTGCTAGGGCGCAGGTGACTTTCTTT,CSARAQVTFF
.,TRBJ1-4,.,TRBV27,TGTGCCAGCAGTTCACAGGACAGAAGACAGGAAAAACTGTTTTTT,CASSSQDRRQEKLFF
.,TRBJ1-1,few,TRBV10-3,TGTGCCATCAGCGCAGACAGCACGATTTACATGAACACTGAAGCTTTCTTT,CAISADSTIYMNTEAFF
.,TRBJ1-6,.,TRBV18,TGTGCCAGCTCAGCGGGACGTGTTAATTCACCCCTCCACTTT,CASSAGRVNSPLHF
TRBD2,TRBJ2-1,.,TRBV19,TGTGCCAGTAGTATTCGCCTAGCGGGAGGTGAGCAGTTCTTC,CASSIRLAGGEQFF
TRBD1,TRBJ1-5,.,TRBV30,TGTGCCTGGAACCCGACAGGGGTAAGCAATCAGCCCCAGCATTTT,CAWNPTGVSNQPQHF
.,TRBJ2-7,once,TRBV11-2,TGTGCCAGCAGCTTAGTCCTAGCTTCGGTACCCTACGAGCAGTACTTT,CASSLVLASVPYEQYF
.,TRBJ2-2,.,TRBV6-5,TGTGCCAGCAGGATCCTCGAGGACACCGGGGAGCTGTTTTTT,CASRILEDTGELFF
.,TRBJ2-3,.,TRBV3-1/TRBV3-2,TGTGCCAGCAGCCAAGAGTTAGCAATCCCGCCGGCAGATACGCAGTATTTT,CASSQELAIPPADTQYF
TRBD1,TRBJ1-3,once,TRBV30,TGTGCCTGGTATACGACAGGGTCTGGAAACACCATATATTTT,CAWYTTGSGNTIYF
TRBD1,TRBJ2-7,.,TRBV11-2,TGTGCCAGCAGCTTGCTAGGACAGGCGGCGGGCGAGCAGTACTTC,CASSLLGQAAGEQYF
.,TRBJ1-5,.,TRBV19,TGTGCCAGTAGCTCCCGGGACACCAATCAGCCCCAGCATTTT,CASSSRDTNQPQHF